This T cell receptor beta chain was recovered during a study of blood T cell repertoires in COVID-19. Here immunoSEQ multiplex PCR was the method, and the copy in TCRdb shows in-frame clones only, minus some. The data contain about 80,000 clones, less than 85% of them singletons. Germline V gene data show CDR1 as SNHLY and CDR2 as FYNNEI. Deletions cut 5 bases from V and 1 base from J, with 10 bases between. The CDR3 consists of 14 residues. This receptor was identified in a man in his 70s with active or convalescent COVID-19. J is TRBJ2-3 and V is TRBV2; possible D gene TRBD2, 5 bases. Sample: peripheral blood. CDR3 sequence: CASSTIGGTDTQYF. CDR3 coding DNA: TGTGCCAGCAGTACGATCGGGGGCACAGATACGCAGTATTTT.